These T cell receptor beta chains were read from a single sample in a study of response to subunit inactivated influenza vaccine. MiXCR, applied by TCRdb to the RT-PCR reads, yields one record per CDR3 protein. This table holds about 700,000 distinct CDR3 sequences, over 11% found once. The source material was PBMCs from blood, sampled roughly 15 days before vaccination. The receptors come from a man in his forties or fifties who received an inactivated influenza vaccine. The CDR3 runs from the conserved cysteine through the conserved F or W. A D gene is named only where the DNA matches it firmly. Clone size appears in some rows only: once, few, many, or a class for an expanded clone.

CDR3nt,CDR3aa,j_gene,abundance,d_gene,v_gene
TGTGCCAGCAGCCATGGGGGAGACAGGAACTACGAGCAGTACTTC,CASSHGGDRNYEQYF,TRBJ2-7,once,NA,TRBV7-8
TGTGCCAGCAGCCGTCACGCAGGGTCTGGTGAAAAACTGTTTTTT,CASSRHAGSGEKLFF,TRBJ1-4,few,NA,TRBV7-9
TGTGCCAGCAGTGAGCAGGGCTCCTACGAGCAGTACTTC,CASSEQGSYEQYF,TRBJ2-7,many,NA,TRBV6-1
TGCGCCAGCAGCCAAGTGGTAATAAGAACTAGCGGGAGCCCCGGGCAGTACTTC,CASSQVVIRTSGSPGQYF,TRBJ2-5,NA,TRBD2,TRBV4-1
TGTGCCAGCAGCGCAGGCGGGGGGGCATCATATGAGCAGTTCTTC,CASSAGGGASYEQFF,TRBJ2-1,few,TRBD2,TRBV9
TGCGCCAGCAGCTTGGCCGGGCCCGGGGAAAAACTGTTTTTT,CASSLAGPGEKLFF,TRBJ1-4,few,NA,TRBV5-1
TGTGCCACCAGCAGAGGGGGGATACAGGGGAGCAATCAGCCCCAGCATTTT,CATSRGGIQGSNQPQHF,TRBJ1-5,NA,TRBD1,TRBV15
TGTGCCAGCAGCTTAATGGGCAATACGCAGTATTTT,CASSLMGNTQYF,TRBJ2-3,NA,NA,TRBV7-3
TGCAGTGCGTCCCGGGGAGTTGGCAATCAGCCCCAGCATTTT,CSASRGVGNQPQHF,TRBJ1-5,few,NA,TRBV20-1
TGTGCCAGCAGTTTAATGGGTCGACAGGGCACAGATACGCAGTATTTT,CASSLMGRQGTDTQYF,TRBJ2-3,NA,NA,TRBV28
TGTGCCAGCAGCCGACAGGGCCTCTCTGGAAACACCATATATTTT,CASSRQGLSGNTIYF,TRBJ1-3,NA,TRBD1,TRBV7-2
TGCGCCAGCAGCCAAGAGGTGCGGTTAGGGGCCAACGTCCTGACTTTC,CASSQEVRLGANVLTF,TRBJ2-6,few,NA,TRBV4-3
TGCAGTGTTTTAGGGCGGGACCGATATCAGCCCCAGCATTTT,CSVLGRDRYQPQHF,TRBJ1-5,NA,NA,TRBV20-1
TGTGCCAGCAGCCGAACAGGGGGAGCTGGAAACACCATATATTTT,CASSRTGGAGNTIYF,TRBJ1-3,few,TRBD1,TRBV7-2
TGTGCCAGCAGCGAAGCGAGGGGGTCACAAGAGACCCAGTACTTC,CASSEARGSQETQYF,TRBJ2-5,NA,NA,TRBV7-2
TGTGCCAGCAGCTTGATGGACTCTGGAAACACCATATATTTT,CASSLMDSGNTIYF,TRBJ1-3,NA,NA,TRBV7-9
TGTGCCAGCAGTTTATGGGGTGGATCCGGGGAGCTGTTTTTT,CASSLWGGSGELFF,TRBJ2-2,few,NA,TRBV28
TGTGCCAGCAGCAACTACCGACTCCTCAGCACAGATACGCAGTATTTT,CASSNYRLLSTDTQYF,TRBJ2-3,few,NA,TRBV7-2
TGTGCCAGCAGCTTTACAGGGGGCTTTAGGAGCACAGATACGCAGTATTTT,CASSFTGGFRSTDTQYF,TRBJ2-3,few,TRBD1,TRBV11-2
TGTGCCTGGTCGGCGGGGCTAGCGGTCACAGATACGCAGTATTTT,CAWSAGLAVTDTQYF,TRBJ2-3,few,TRBD2,TRBV30
TGTGCCAGCAGTTTCATAAGAGGCTACGAGCAGTACTTC,CASSFIRGYEQYF,TRBJ2-7,many,NA,TRBV27
TGCGCCAGCAGCTTGTACGGGGAGACAATGAATGAGCAGTTCTTC,CASSLYGETMNEQFF,TRBJ2-1,few,NA,TRBV5-1
TGTGCCAGCAGTTATCGCGGGAAGAGGGACTTGAGCTCCTACAATGAGCAGTTCTTC,CASSYRGKRDLSSYNEQFF,TRBJ2-1,many,NA,TRBV27
TGCAGTGCTATACGACCGGGACAGGGGGCCAAGCAGTACTTC,CSAIRPGQGAKQYF,TRBJ2-7,NA,TRBD1,TRBV20-1
TGCGCCAGCAGCCAAGATACCCTAGCGGGTCAACTAGGAGATACGCAGTATTTT,CASSQDTLAGQLGDTQYF,TRBJ2-3,few,TRBD2,TRBV4-3
TGCAGCGTTGAAGATCGGGGACCGAGCTCCTACAATGAGCAGTTCTTC,CSVEDRGPSSYNEQFF,TRBJ2-1,many,NA,TRBV29-1
TGTGCCACGCGCAGGGGGCAGCAAGAGACCCAGTACTTC,CATRRGQQETQYF,TRBJ2-5,NA,TRBD1,TRBV2
TGCAGTGCTAGGGGTACTAGCGGGGAAGAGACCCAGTACTTC,CSARGTSGEETQYF,TRBJ2-5,few,TRBD2,TRBV20-1
TGTGCCAGCAGGGTTAAAGGCCTGGGACTAGCGGGAGGTACGCAGTATTTT,CASRVKGLGLAGGTQYF,TRBJ2-3,few,TRBD2,TRBV6-1
TGCGCCAGCAGCCAAGGCTTTTTACCATATGGCTACACCTTC,CASSQGFLPYGYTF,TRBJ1-2,NA,NA,TRBV4-3
TGTGCCAGCAGCCCGGGGACAAGGAATGAAAAACTGTTTTTT,CASSPGTRNEKLFF,TRBJ1-4,NA,NA,TRBV5-6
TGTGCCACCAGCAGAGATCGGCGAGAGACCCAGTACTTC,CATSRDRRETQYF,TRBJ2-5,few,NA,TRBV15
TGCAGTGCTAGGGGGACAGGGGTGAGGGATACGCAGTATTTT,CSARGTGVRDTQYF,TRBJ2-3,few,TRBD1,TRBV20-1
TGCGCCAGCAGCTGGCAGGGGGGCTCCTACGAGCAGTACTTC,CASSWQGGSYEQYF,TRBJ2-7,NA,NA,TRBV5-1
TGCGCCAGCAGCCAAACAACTGCCCGCACTGAAGCTTTCTTT,CASSQTTARTEAFF,TRBJ1-1,few,NA,TRBV4-3
TGCAGTGCTAGGACTAGCGGGAGGCTCTCCTACGAGCAGTACTTC,CSARTSGRLSYEQYF,TRBJ2-7,NA,TRBD2,TRBV20-1
TGCGCCACCAGAAACGGAGGGCTCGAGCAGTACTTC,CATRNGGLEQYF,TRBJ2-7,NA,NA,TRBV5-1
TGTGCCATCAGATCGGGACAGGGCATGAACACTGAAGCTTTCTTT,CAIRSGQGMNTEAFF,TRBJ1-1,NA,TRBD1,TRBV10-3
TGTGCCAGCAGCTTAGAGGCCGGGGGTCAGCCCCAGCATTTT,CASSLEAGGQPQHF,TRBJ1-5,NA,NA,TRBV11-2
TGTGCCATCAGTGAATCCGACAGGGGCCCCGAGCAGTACTTC,CAISESDRGPEQYF,TRBJ2-7,NA,TRBD1,TRBV10-3
TGTGCCACCAGCAGAGATCGGTCTAGCGGAGCCCGCACAGATACGCAGTATTTT,CATSRDRSSGARTDTQYF,TRBJ2-3,few,TRBD2,TRBV15
TGTGCCACTTTTAGGGGGGGCGAGGGTGAGCAGTTCTTC,CATFRGGEGEQFF,TRBJ2-1,few,NA,TRBV7-9
TGTGCCACCAGTGACCCGCGGGAGACGATGTACAATGAGCAGTTCTTC,CATSDPRETMYNEQFF,TRBJ2-1,few,TRBD2,TRBV24-1
TGTGCCAGCAGTGAAAAGCCGCTCCTTCAGGAGACCCAGTACTTC,CASSEKPLLQETQYF,TRBJ2-5,NA,NA,TRBV2
TGTGCCAGCTACTCTCCGGGAGAGTTTAGCAATCAGCCCCAGCATTTT,CASYSPGEFSNQPQHF,TRBJ1-5,NA,NA,TRBV28
TGTGCCACCCGGGGAGCAAACTTCGAGCAGTTCTTC,CATRGANFEQFF,TRBJ2-1,NA,NA,TRBV24-1
TGTGCCTCCGAAAGAGGGTTCCTTATCACAGATACGCAGTATTTT,CASERGFLITDTQYF,TRBJ2-3,few,NA,TRBV28
TGTGCCAGCTCACCGACAGGACATGCCTACAATGAGCAGTTCTTC,CASSPTGHAYNEQFF,TRBJ2-1,NA,NA,TRBV18
TGTGCCAGCAGTTACCCCGACCAGAAGATCTTC,CASSYPDQKIF,TRBJ2-1,many,NA,TRBV6-2/TRBV6-3
TGCGCCAGCAGCCAAGAATACGATCTTGTGAACACCGGGGAGCTGTTTTTT,CASSQEYDLVNTGELFF,TRBJ2-2,few,NA,TRBV4-1
TGTGCCAGCAGTCTCTTAAGTGGGAGTCTGAACACTGAAGCTTTCTTT,CASSLLSGSLNTEAFF,TRBJ1-1,few,NA,TRBV12-3/TRBV12-4
TGTGCCAGCAGTTATACTATGGGACTAGCGTTGGGAGAGACCCAGTACTTC,CASSYTMGLALGETQYF,TRBJ2-5,few,TRBD2,TRBV6-2/TRBV6-3
TGTGCCAGCAGCCCAGGACTACCCGGGGAGACCCAGTACTTC,CASSPGLPGETQYF,TRBJ2-5,many,NA,TRBV7-2
TGCGCCAGCAGCCTCGGACAGGGTCGGGGCTACACCTTC,CASSLGQGRGYTF,TRBJ1-2,many,TRBD1,TRBV4-3